The 15 T cell receptor beta chains given below trace back to one sample, sequenced in a study of blood T cell repertoires in COVID-19. The protocol was immunoSEQ multiplex PCR, while the TCRdb copy is restricted to in-frame clones and leaves out a portion. The profile shows tens of thousands of clones, over 65% of them singletons. Sequencing was done on a sample of peripheral blood. The receptors were gathered from a human donor in a cohort sampled during active COVID-19.

This clone occurred a few times. This chain links TRBV10-3 with TRBJ2-1; D is unclear. V was trimmed by 10 bases and J by 9 bases, leaving 19 bases between them. This CDR3 contains 13 residues. From germline, CDR1 is ENHRY and CDR2 SYGVKD. The DNA for the CDR3 is TGTGCCAGTTCTTTGGAGAGTACCACTGAGCAGTTCTTC. This codes for CASSLESTTEQFF.

This chain joins TRBV11-2 and TRBJ2-7; D is possibly TRBD2 (6 bases). The CDR3 covers 15 residues. Germline CDR1 is SGHAT and CDR2 is FQNNGV. The V end lost 5 bases, the J end lost 2 bases, and 16 bases lay between the germline ends. This chain's CDR3 is CASSPGRAEAYEQYF. As DNA, the CDR3 is TGTGCCAGCAGCCCCGGGAGAGCCGAAGCCTACGAGCAGTACTTC.

Concerning this clone itself: Different DNA sequences within this sample yield the same CDR3. The genes are TRBV3-1 (or the pseudogene TRBV3-2) and TRBJ1-6; the D is unclear. From germline, CDR1 is LGHDT and CDR2 YNNKEL (reference sequence). V was pared by 5 bases and J by 7 bases, with 9 bases between. This CDR3 has 13 residues. The CDR3 DNA reads TGTGCCAGCAGCTGGACTGGGAATTCACCCCTCCACTTT. It is translated as CASSWTGNSPLHF.

This chain connects TRBV27 to TRBJ1-5; perhaps TRBD1 as D (6 bases). V lost 0 bases and J 5 bases, leaving 11 bases between the germline ends. Germline lookup yields CDR1 MNHEY and CDR2 SMNVEV (reference sequence). The CDR3 consists of 15 residues. The CDR3 DNA reads as TGTGCCAGCAGTTTATCCCCAGGGGACCATCAGCCCCAGCATTTT. Translated: CASSLSPGDHQPQHF.

This clone came up once. The rearrangement uses TRBV19 and TRBJ2-7; 7 bases agree with TRBD1. CDR1 is LNHDA and CDR2 is SQIVND in the germline V gene (reference sequence). The CDR3 covers 14 residues. Trimming cost V 7 bases and J 2 bases; bases outside gene matches: 8. CDR3 protein: CASTRDRPAYEQYF. The CDR3 bases are TGTGCCAGTACCCGGGACAGACCTGCCTACGAGCAGTACTTC.

The rearrangement links TRBV9 to TRBJ2-3, with 10 bases that match TRBD2. Germline lookup yields CDR1 SGDLS and CDR2 YYNGEE. Trimming cost V 4 bases and J 4 bases; bases outside gene matches: 15. This CDR3 has 18 amino acids. Here the CDR3 DNA reads TGTGCCAGCAGCCCCGTGGGAGCGGGGGGGCCGATTTCAGATACGCAGTATTTT. Residues: CASSPVGAGGPISDTQYF.

This clone was detected only once. This chain joins TRBV6-6 and TRBJ1-5; D might be TRBD1 (6 bases). Germline CDR1 MNHNY, CDR2 SVGAGI (reference sequence). The CDR3 runs 16 residues. Trimming took off 5 bases at V and 1 base at J, with 15 bases between the two ends. CDR3 bases: TGTGCCAGCAGTCGAGGGGGTGGACAGAGCAATCAGCCCCAGCATTTT. Its translation is CASSRGGGQSNQPQHF.

This clone appeared once. The rearrangement links TRBV5-6 to TRBJ1-3; 7 bases match TRBD1. Germline V gene data show CDR1 as SGHDT and CDR2 as YYEEEE. The CDR3 spans 16 residues. The junction had 4 bases not matched to a gene; V was cut back by 1 base and J by 0 bases. The CDR3 is CASSLHRGSSGNTIYF. CDR3 nucleotide sequence: TGTGCCAGCAGCTTGCACAGGGGATCCTCTGGAAACACCATATATTTT.

The chain is built from TRBV3-1 (or the pseudogene TRBV3-2) and TRBJ1-1, with no clear D. Per the germline V gene, CDR1 is LGHDT and CDR2 is YNNKEL (reference sequence). V was shortened by 6 bases and J by 0 bases, with 11 bases between the two germline ends. The CDR3 totals 14 residues. The CDR3 loop is CASSTTGMNTEAFF. In nucleotides, the CDR3 is TGTGCCAGCAGTACGACCGGGATGAACACTGAAGCTTTCTTT.

The chain uses TRBV9 and TRBJ1-3; D ambiguous. Trimming pared 0 bases from V and 0 bases from J, leaving 7 bases between. The V gene's germline CDR1 is SGDLS and CDR2 YYNGEE. CDR3 length equals 15 residues. DNA for the CDR3: TGTGCCAGCAGCGTAGATTGGAGCTCTGGAAACACCATATATTTT. Translating gives CASSVDWSSGNTIYF.

This chain uses TRBV24-1 with TRBJ2-5, with a tentative D call TRBD2 (7 bases). This CDR3 is built from 15 residues. The germline gives CDR1 KGHDR, CDR2 SFDVKD. V was clipped by 0 bases and J by 4 bases, with 11 bases between them. The CDR3 coding sequence is TGTGCCACCAGTGATTTGACGGGGGGCGGAGAGACCCAGTACTTC. It encodes CATSDLTGGGETQYF.

V is TRBV9 and J is TRBJ2-7; no clear D gene. This CDR3 is built from 15 residues. Germline V CDR1 and CDR2: SGDLS, YYNGEE. V was clipped by 0 bases and J by 1 base, with 11 bases between them. The CDR3 here is CASSVGVGESYEQYF. CDR3 nucleotide sequence: TGTGCCAGCAGCGTAGGGGTCGGAGAGTCCTACGAGCAGTACTTC. The full variable domain, its missing parts supplied by reference TRBV9 and TRBJ2-7, is DSGVTQTPKHLITATGQRVTLRCSPRSGDLSVYWYQQSLDQGLQFLIQYYNGEERAKGNILERFSAQQFPDLHSELNLSSLELGDSALYFCASSVGVGESYEQYFGPGTRLTVT.

The V and J genes are TRBV5-1 and TRBJ2-2, with 11 bases fitting TRBD2. Germline V gives CDR1 SGHRS, CDR2 YFSETQ. V dropped 5 bases and J dropped 4; count of bases not matched to a gene: 7. There are 16 residues in the CDR3. The CDR3 DNA follows: TGCGCCAGCAGTTTACTAGCGGGGGAGCTCACCGGGGAGCTGTTTTTT. Amino acids: CASSLLAGELTGELFF.

The gene calls are TRBV19 and TRBJ1-4; 10 positions match TRBD1. J gave up 0 bases and V 4 bases, and 8 bases lay outside the gene matches. Germline-derived CDR1 and CDR2 are LNHDA and SQIVND (reference sequence). The CDR3 totals 18 residues. The CDR3 spells CASSTRDRGPATNEKLFF. In DNA, the CDR3 is TGTGCCAGTAGTACTCGGGACAGGGGACCTGCAACTAATGAAAAACTGTTTTTT.

The gene calls are TRBV4-3 and TRBJ2-3; 7 nucleotides match TRBD1. This CDR3 has 15 residues. Germline V CDR1 and CDR2: LGHNA, YSLEER. Unmatched junction bases numbered 10, after V lost 6 bases and J lost 4 bases. CDR3 amino acids: CASSRGPDNSDTQYF. The CDR3 DNA sequence: TGCGCCAGCAGTAGGGGGCCGGACAACTCAGATACGCAGTATTTT.